This T cell receptor (beta chain) was retrieved from a study of blood T cell repertoires in COVID-19. Study-level information: The United States, Italy and Spain were the sources of the acute and convalescent COVID-19 samples. The cDNA or gDNA used as material had been derived from T cells, B-cell-depleted T cells, or PBMCs.

Seattle patients were enrolled while actively infected and followed longitudinally. This clone was detected once. Using immunoSEQ multiplex PCR, the repertoire was profiled, and TCRdb retains in-frame clones only, with some absent. The data show some 390,000 clones, over 75% seen once. V dropped 0 bases and J dropped 5 bases, with 11 bases sitting between them. The CDR3 runs to 14 residues. Germline CDR1 LNHDA, CDR2 SQIVND (reference sequence). Sequencing used peripheral blood. The sequence was collected from a woman in her fifties or sixties with COVID-19, enrolled during active disease. This chain joins TRBV19 and TRBJ2-7; D might be TRBD1 (6 bases). DNA for the CDR3: TGTGCCAGTAGTATAGACAGGGGAAGCGACGAGCAGTACTTC. Translating gives CASSIDRGSDEQYF.